What follows are 23 T cell receptor beta chains derived from one specimen sequenced in a study of neurological immune-mediated disorders (dated by TCRdb to the late 2010s). Library preparation used 5' RACE. Instrument on record: Illumina HiSeq 2500. TCRdb reprocessing: public reads trimmed at Q25 with fastp, clones called with MiXCR, in-frame beta chains kept. Identical CDR3 proteins give one entry, which carries the most common genes and DNA. This sample has about 66,000 distinct CDR3 sequences in its table, and under 3.5% of those were observed once. Roughly 3.7% of the sample is held by the ten biggest clonotypes. Sequencing was carried out using PBMCs. The origin of the receptors is a man in his forties with multiple sclerosis.

This clonotype was picked up many times. The chain joins TRBV6-5 to TRBJ2-3; TRBD1 matches at 8 bases. The CDR3 sequence is 15 residues long. Trimming took 6 bases from V and 2 from J; bases not matched to a gene: 7. Germline V gene lookup returns CDR1 MNHEY and CDR2 SVGAGI. The CDR3 DNA reads TGTGCCAGCAGACCAGGACAGGGCGACACAGATACGCAGTATTTT. Its translation is CASRPGQGDTDTQYF.

This clonotype was seen at least ten times. This rearrangement joins TRBV20-1 to TRBJ1-1, with TRBD1 matching over 8 bases. The germline gives CDR1 DFQATT, CDR2 SNEGSKA (reference sequence). V trimming: 6 bases; J trimming: 1 base; junction bases outside the gene matches: 7. The CDR3 length is 14 residues. The CDR3 sequence: CSAGNRGENTEAFF. In DNA, the CDR3 is TGCAGTGCGGGTAACAGGGGGGAGAACACTGAAGCTTTCTTT.

To note about this clonotype: One end of the junction varies from germline; a read error may be responsible. The CDR3 is CDSSRSSYEQYF. The CDR3 DNA follows: TGTGACAGCAGCAGATCTTCCTACGAGCAGTACTTC. The genes are TRBV12-3 or TRBV12-4 and TRBJ2-7; no clear D. The CDR3 runs 12 residues.

A word on this clonotype: One junction end does not reproduce the germline sequence, and a read error may be involved. The J gene is TRBJ2-1, the V gene TRBV5-5; 8 bases map to TRBD1. This CDR3 is 12 amino acids long. Germline V CDR1 and CDR2: SGHKS, YYEKEE (reference sequence). CDR3 protein: CDSSTGGSEQFF. The CDR3 DNA sequence: TGTGACAGCAGCACAGGGGGGAGTGAGCAGTTCTTC.

There are many counts of this clonotype. The V call is TRBV20-1, the J call TRBJ2-1, with unresolved D. The CDR3 has 11 amino acids. The germline V gene has CDR1 DFQATT and CDR2 SNEGSKA (reference sequence). V dropped 7 bases and J dropped 3 bases, with 7 bases sitting between them. The CDR3 loop is CSVTDYNEQFF. CDR3 coding DNA: TGCAGTGTTACAGACTACAATGAGCAGTTCTTC.

This clonotype was found many times. The J gene is TRBJ1-2, the V gene TRBV6-6; 7 bases agree with TRBD1. Trimming removed 6 bases from V and 4 bases from J; junction bases left unmatched: 14. This CDR3 is 16 amino acids long. Germline assignment: CDR1 MNHNY and CDR2 SVGAGI (reference sequence). CDR3 in amino acids: CASRSGGQAGGYGYTF. CDR3 in DNA: TGTGCCAGCAGATCCGGAGGACAGGCTGGGGGCTATGGCTACACCTTC.

This clonotype was seen repeatedly, ten times or more. The V and J genes are TRBV5-1 and TRBJ1-5, with a possible D match to TRBD1 (6 bases). The CDR3 covers 16 residues. Germline assignment: CDR1 SGHRS and CDR2 YFSETQ. The V end lost 4 bases, the J end lost 11 bases, and 25 bases lay between the germline ends. CDR3 coding DNA: TGCGCCAGCAGCGGGACCGGGACAAGCCCCGCCAAGGCCCAGCATTTT. This translates into CASSGTGTSPAKAQHF. The variable domain in full, with the rest retrieved from reference TRBV5-1 and TRBJ1-5, is KAGVTQTPRYLIKTRGQQVTLSCSPISGHRSVSWYQQTPGQGLQFLFEYFSETQRNKGNFPGRFSGRQFSNSRSEMNVSTLELGDSALYLCASSGTGTSPAKAQHFGDGTRLSIL.

The CDR3 loop reads CASRNSGGAYEQYF. In DNA, the CDR3 is TGTGCCAGCAGAAACAGCGGGGGAGCCTACGAGCAGTACTTC. The chain is built from TRBV12-3 or TRBV12-4 and TRBJ2-7; TRBD2 matches 8 bases. With V trimmed by 6 bases and J by 2 bases, 6 bases remained unmatched. CDR3 length: 14 amino acids.

Details on this clonotype: This may stem from a read error, because a much larger clone lies one nucleotide away. The rearrangement links TRBV7-8 to TRBJ2-7; 10 bases fit TRBD1. The trim removed 2 bases at V and 2 bases at J, leaving 3 bases unmatched. Germline V CDR1 and CDR2: SGHVS, FQNEAQ. CDR3 size: 15 residues. The CDR3 region is CASSLSGQGAYEQYF. The CDR3 DNA is TGTGCCAGCAGCTTATCTGGACAGGGGGCCTACGAGCAGTACTTC.

This clonotype was seen at least ten times. This rearrangement joins TRBV20-1 to TRBJ1-1; D may be TRBD1 (6 bases). Trimming removed 8 bases at V and 4 bases at J, with 14 bases between. Looked up from germline, CDR1 is DFQATT and CDR2 is SNEGSKA (reference sequence). The CDR3 is 12 amino acids. The CDR3 sequence is CSSTQGSTEAFF. CDR3 DNA: TGCAGTTCGACCCAGGGGAGCACTGAAGCTTTCTTT.

This clonotype was seen ten or more times. The rearrangement links TRBV3-1 to TRBJ1-3; D is possibly TRBD1 (5 bases). CDR3 length: 15 residues. Per germline, CDR1 LGHDT and CDR2 YNNKEL (reference sequence). V gave up 1 base and J gave up 2 bases, with 9 bases separating them. The CDR3 bases are TGTGCCAGCAGCCAAGCGGTCAGGGCTGGAAACACCATATATTTT. It translates to CASSQAVRAGNTIYF.

This clonotype occurred many times. The chain couples TRBV12-3 or TRBV12-4 to TRBJ1-5, with 7 bases identical to TRBD1. The CDR3 covers 15 residues. Trimming removed 5 bases from V and 1 base from J; junction bases left unmatched: 5. The CDR3 DNA reads as TGTGCCAGCAGTAGAGTCAGGGGGAGCAATCAGCCCCAGCATTTT. Translating gives CASSRVRGSNQPQHF.

This clonotype was recorded many times. The chain recombines TRBV5-5 with TRBJ2-7; D is perhaps TRBD1 (6 bases). V dropped 1 base and J dropped 3 bases, with 11 bases sitting between them. The CDR3 runs to 14 residues. Germline assignment: CDR1 SGHKS and CDR2 YYEKEE (reference sequence). The DNA of the CDR3 is TGTGCCAGCAGCTTGTACAGGGAACACTACGAGCAGTACTTC. Its translation is CASSLYREHYEQYF.

This clonotype was observed many times. The chain has TRBV5-1 and TRBJ2-2; 10 positions agree with TRBD2. Germline CDR1 reads SGHRS; CDR2 reads YFSETQ. Germline trimming cut 2 bases from V and 6 bases from J; bases unmatched to any gene: 10. The CDR3 loop spans 17 amino acids. The CDR3 sequence is CASSLRLAGQVAGELFF. CDR3 nucleotides: TGCGCCAGCAGCTTAAGACTAGCGGGTCAGGTCGCCGGGGAGCTGTTTTTT.

This clonotype was seen many times. This chain joins TRBV29-1 and TRBJ2-3; D is undetermined. V was clipped by 6 bases and J by 0 bases, with 10 bases between them. Germline CDR1 and CDR2: SQVTM and ANQGSEA. The CDR3 extends over 13 amino acids. The CDR3 coding sequence is TGCAGCGTCGGCCAGGATAGCACAGATACGCAGTATTTT. It translates to CSVGQDSTDTQYF.

This clonotype was counted at least ten times. The V call is TRBV7-9, the J call TRBJ1-2; D might be TRBD1 (6 bases). V lost 5 bases, J lost 5 bases, and 15 bases lay in between. The CDR3 has 14 amino acids. CDR1 SEHNR and CDR2 FQNEAQ come from the germline V gene (reference sequence). The CDR3 DNA reads as TGTGCCAGCAGCACACAAATACAGGGATATGGCTACACCTTC. Translating gives CASSTQIQGYGYTF.

This clonotype was observed many times. The V and J genes are TRBV9 and TRBJ2-7; D gene uncertain. V lost 0 bases and J 6 bases, leaving 10 bases between the germline ends. Germline CDR1 reads SGDLS; CDR2 reads YYNGEE. CDR3 length equals 13 residues. This chain's CDR3 is CASSVVMGTEQYF. The CDR3 nucleotides read TGTGCCAGCAGCGTAGTAATGGGTACCGAGCAGTACTTC. Filled out from reference TRBV9 and TRBJ2-7, the complete variable domain reads DSGVTQTPKHLITATGQRVTLRCSPRSGDLSVYWYQQSLDQGLQFLIQYYNGEERAKGNILERFSAQQFPDLHSELNLSSLELGDSALYFCASSVVMGTEQYFGPGTRLTVT.

The table lists this clonotype with many counts. The chain has TRBV2 and TRBJ1-5; maybe TRBD1 (6 bases). CDR3 length: 14 amino acids. Trimming took off 6 bases at V and 4 bases at J, with 13 bases between the two ends. Per the germline V gene, CDR1 is SNHLY and CDR2 is FYNNEI. The CDR3 spells CASSRTALNQPQHF. As DNA, the CDR3 is TGTGCCAGCAGCCGGACAGCGTTAAATCAGCCCCAGCATTTT.

In this sample, this clonotype turned up many times. The V call is TRBV5-1, the J call TRBJ2-1, with D perhaps being TRBD1 or TRBD2 (5 bases each). CDR1 and CDR2 from the germline V gene are SGHRS and YFSETQ. The CDR3 spans 14 residues. V shed 4 bases and J shed 2 bases, with 10 bases lying between them. The CDR3 protein is CASSLGDPYNEQFF. The CDR3 DNA reads as TGCGCCAGCAGCCTGGGGGACCCCTACAATGAGCAGTTCTTC.

This clonotype was detected many times. The V and J genes are TRBV7-2 and TRBJ2-3; no definite D call. CDR1 and CDR2 from the germline V gene are SGHTA and FQGNSA. Trimming took 6 bases from V and 0 from J, leaving 16 bases between them. The CDR3 runs 16 residues. CDR3 protein: CASSLPAGPSTDTQYF. The CDR3 DNA reads TGTGCCAGCAGTCTGCCCGCCGGCCCTAGCACAGATACGCAGTATTTT.

In its sample, this clonotype was seen many times. The rearrangement uses TRBV6-1 and TRBJ1-5; perhaps TRBD1 as D (5 bases). V was pared by 0 bases and J by 5 bases, with 14 bases between. This CDR3 is 16 amino acids long. Germline CDR1 and CDR2: MNHNS and SASEGT. The CDR3, as DNA: TGTGCCAGCAGTGAAGCGGGTGGTGCGGGGCATCAGCCCCAGCATTTT. As protein: CASSEAGGAGHQPQHF.

Many counts were recorded for this clonotype. V and J are TRBV20-1 and TRBJ2-7, with TRBD2 matching over 8 bases. This CDR3 spans 15 amino acids. V shed 4 bases, J shed 3 bases, and the junction held 11 bases outside the gene matches. Germline assignment: CDR1 DFQATT and CDR2 SNEGSKA (reference sequence). The CDR3 is CSAIPTSGLFYEQYF. CDR3 bases: TGCAGTGCTATCCCAACTAGCGGTCTATTCTACGAGCAGTACTTC.

The table lists this clonotype with many counts. The chain carries TRBV5-1 and TRBJ1-4; the match to TRBD1 covers 8 bases. J gave up 6 bases and V 0 bases, and 7 bases lay outside the gene matches. This CDR3 region has 16 residues. Germline V gene lookup returns CDR1 SGHRS and CDR2 YFSETQ. Here the CDR3 reads CASSLARQGRDEKLFF. The CDR3 DNA reads TGCGCCAGCAGCTTGGCCAGACAGGGGCGGGATGAAAAACTGTTTTTT. Complete variable domain (other parts from reference TRBV5-1 and TRBJ1-4): KAGVTQTPRYLIKTRGQQVTLSCSPISGHRSVSWYQQTPGQGLQFLFEYFSETQRNKGNFPGRFSGRQFSNSRSEMNVSTLELGDSALYLCASSLARQGRDEKLFFGSGTQLSVL.